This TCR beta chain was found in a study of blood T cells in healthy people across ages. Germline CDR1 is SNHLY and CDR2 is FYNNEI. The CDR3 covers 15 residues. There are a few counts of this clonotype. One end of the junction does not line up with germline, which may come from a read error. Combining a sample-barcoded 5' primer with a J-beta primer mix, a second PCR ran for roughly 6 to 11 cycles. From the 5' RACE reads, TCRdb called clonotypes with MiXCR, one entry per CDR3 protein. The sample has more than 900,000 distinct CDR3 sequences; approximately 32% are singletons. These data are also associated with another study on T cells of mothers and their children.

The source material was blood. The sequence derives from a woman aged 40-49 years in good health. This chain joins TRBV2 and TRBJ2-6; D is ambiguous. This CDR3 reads CANSEVGAGANVLTF. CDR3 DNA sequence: TGTGCCAACAGTGAAGTCGGCGCTGGGGCCAACGTCCTGACTTTC.